This TCR beta chain was obtained from a study of cytomegalovirus exposure and HLA in healthy donors. General study results and limits: Association with HLA alleles at 0.05 false discovery rate was found for approximately 18,000 TCR beta sequences in a later analysis.

The study ran its PCR with 60 Vbeta and 13 Jbeta primers. Measured with immunoSEQ multiplex PCR; TCRdb has only the in-frame clones, and not every one. The sample yields some 160,000 clones, about 75% seen once. The CDR3 contains 16 residues. Germline V lookup: CDR1 SEHNR, CDR2 FQNEAQ (reference sequence). Trimming removed 7 bases at V and 4 bases at J, with 19 bases between. Concerning this clone itself: Its target is not known.

The chain employs TRBV7-9 and TRBJ2-2, with TRBD2 as a possible D gene (5 bases). The sequenced sample consisted of PBMCs. This receptor was obtained from a man aged 55 to 70 in good health and CMV-seronegative. The CDR3 DNA reads TGTGCCAGCATACCCGATAGGGAGCCTCTCACCGGGGAGCTGTTTTTT. Amino acid sequence: CASIPDREPLTGELFF.